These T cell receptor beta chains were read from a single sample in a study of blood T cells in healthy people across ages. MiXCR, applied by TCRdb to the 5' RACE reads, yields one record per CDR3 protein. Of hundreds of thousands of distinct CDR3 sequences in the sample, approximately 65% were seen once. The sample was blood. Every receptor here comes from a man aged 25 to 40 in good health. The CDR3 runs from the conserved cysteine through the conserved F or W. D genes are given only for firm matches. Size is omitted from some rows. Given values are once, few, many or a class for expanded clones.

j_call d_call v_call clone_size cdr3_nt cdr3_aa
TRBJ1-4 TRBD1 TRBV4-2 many TGTGCCAGCAGCCAAGCTGGGGCAGGGGGTAATGAAAAACTGTTTTTT CASSQAGAGGNEKLFF
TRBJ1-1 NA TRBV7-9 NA TGTGCCAGCAGCTCCGACTCGGGGATCGCTGAAGCTTTCTTT CASSSDSGIAEAFF
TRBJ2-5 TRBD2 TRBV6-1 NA TGTGCCAGCAGTCTTCGGACTAGCGGGGGGCATATGGGGGAGACCCAGTACTTC CASSLRTSGGHMGETQYF
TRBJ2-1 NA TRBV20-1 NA TGCAGTGCACTCACTAGAGATGAGCAGTTCTTC CSALTRDEQFF
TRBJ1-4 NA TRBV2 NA TGTGCCAGCAGGGTTCGGAATGAAAAACTGTTTTTT CASRVRNEKLFF
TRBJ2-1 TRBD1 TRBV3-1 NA TGTGCCAGCAGCCAAGAACGAATAGGGGGCAGAACCTCCTACGAGCAGTTCTTC CASSQERIGGRTSYEQFF
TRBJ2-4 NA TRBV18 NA TGTGCCAGCTCACCACCCCAGGGAGACATTCAGTACTTC CASSPPQGDIQYF
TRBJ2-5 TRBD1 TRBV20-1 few TGCAGTGCTCCACAGGGGGAGGTGACCCAGTACTTC CSAPQGEVTQYF
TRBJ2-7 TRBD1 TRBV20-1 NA TGCAGTGCTCCCCTTGGACAGGGGTACGAGCAGTACTTC CSAPLGQGYEQYF
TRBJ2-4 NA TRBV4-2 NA TGTGCCAGCAGCCAAGCTTACGTGCAGTACTTC CASSQAYVQYF
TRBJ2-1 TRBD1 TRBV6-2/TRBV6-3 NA TGTGCCAGCAGTTACTCGTCACCGGGACAGACTCAGTTCTTC CASSYSSPGQTQFF
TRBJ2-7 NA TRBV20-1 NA TGCAGTGCTGGATGGGAAAACGAGCAGTACTTC CSAGWENEQYF
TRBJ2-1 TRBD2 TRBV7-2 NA TGTGCCAGCAGCTTCGGACTAGGTACCTACAATGAGCAGTTCTTC CASSFGLGTYNEQFF
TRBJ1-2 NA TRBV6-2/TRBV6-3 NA TGTGCCAGCAGTTACTCTACAGCGGCCGCTAATGGCTACACCTTC CASSYSTAAANGYTF
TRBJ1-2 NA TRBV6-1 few TGTGCCAGCAGAGAGACGGCAAGCTATGGCTACACCTTC CASRETASYGYTF
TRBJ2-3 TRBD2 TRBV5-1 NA TGCGCCAGCAGCTACAAACTAGCGAGGAGCACAGATACGCAGTATTTT CASSYKLARSTDTQYF
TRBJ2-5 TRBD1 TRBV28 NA TGTGCCAGCAGTTCACCGGGACAGGGGGAAGAGCAGTACTTC CASSSPGQGEEQYF
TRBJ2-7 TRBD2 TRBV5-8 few TGTGCCAGCAGCTTGGGCGGGGGGATCTACGAGCAGTACTTC CASSLGGGIYEQYF
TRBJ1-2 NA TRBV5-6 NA TGTGCCAGCAGCACGGGGAGTTTCAACTATGGCTACACCTTC CASSTGSFNYGYTF
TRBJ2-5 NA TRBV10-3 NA TGTGCCATCAGTGGTGGCGGTGAGGAGACCCAGTACTTC CAISGGGEETQYF
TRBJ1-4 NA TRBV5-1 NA TGCGCCAGCAGGGCAGCCTCAACTAATGAAAAACTGTTTTTT CASRAASTNEKLFF
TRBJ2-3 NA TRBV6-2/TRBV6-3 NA TGTGCCAGCAGTTACTCTCTTCGGCTCTTCACAGATACGCAGTATTTT CASSYSLRLFTDTQYF
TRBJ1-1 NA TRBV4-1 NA TGCGCCAGCAGCCAACCCCGGGGGCAGGGGCAGCGCTGGACTGAAGCTTTCTTT CASSQPRGQGQRWTEAFF
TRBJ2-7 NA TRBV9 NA TGTGCCAGCAGCGTAGAGCAGGGCGAGCAGTACTTC CASSVEQGEQYF
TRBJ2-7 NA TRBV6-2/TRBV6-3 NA TGTGCCAGCAGGTTTAAGTACGAGCAGTACTTC CASRFKYEQYF
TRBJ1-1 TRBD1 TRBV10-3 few TGTGCCATCAAGATGACAGGGGAGAACACTGAAGCTTTCTTT CAIKMTGENTEAFF
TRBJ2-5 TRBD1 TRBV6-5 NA TGTGCCAGCGGCAGGGGGAAGGAGACCCAGTACTTC CASGRGKETQYF
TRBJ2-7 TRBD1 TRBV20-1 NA TGCAGTGCTAGACACAGGGGCTCCTACGAGCAGTACTTC CSARHRGSYEQYF
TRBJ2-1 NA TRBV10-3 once TGTGCCGTGGCCCGTCCTACCTACAATGAGCAGTTCTTC CAVARPTYNEQFF
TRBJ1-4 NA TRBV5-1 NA TGCGCCGGCAGCTTCGGACTAAATAATGAAAAACTGTTTTTT CAGSFGLNNEKLFF
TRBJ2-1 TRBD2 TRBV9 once TGTGCCAGCAGCTTAGGACTAGCGGGCGTGCCATACAATGAGCAGTTCTTC CASSLGLAGVPYNEQFF
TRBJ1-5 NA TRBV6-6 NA TGTGCCAGCAGTTACTCGGCAGGCCGGTTTACTATCCAGCATTTT CASSYSAGRFTIQHF
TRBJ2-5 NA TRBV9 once TGTGCCAGCAGCGCCTCCCGGGGGATAGTAGAAGAGACCCAGTGCTTC CASSASRGIVEETQCF
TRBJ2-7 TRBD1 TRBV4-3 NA TGCGCCAGCAGCCAAGAACCGGGACAGTACACGGGCCCCTACGAGCAGTACTTC CASSQEPGQYTGPYEQYF
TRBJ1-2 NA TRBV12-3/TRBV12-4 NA TGTGCCAGCAGTTTAGGCCTGGGCCAGGGCTACACCTTC CASSLGLGQGYTF
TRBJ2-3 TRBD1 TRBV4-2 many TGTGCCAGCACCTCTGGGACAGGGGGTGCGGATACGCAGTATTTT CASTSGTGGADTQYF
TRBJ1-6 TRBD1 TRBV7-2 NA TGTGCCAGCAGCCAACGACAGGGGGCAGTTTCACCCCTCCACTTT CASSQRQGAVSPLHF
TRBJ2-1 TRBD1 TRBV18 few TGTGCCAGCTCCCTTGGGACAGGGGAATCTGAGCAGTTCTTC CASSLGTGESEQFF
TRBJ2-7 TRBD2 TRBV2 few TGTGCCAGCAGAACATCGGGGGGTTGGTACGAGCAGTACTTC CASRTSGGWYEQYF
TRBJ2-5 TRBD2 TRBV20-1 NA TGCAGTGCTAGAGTTCGGGGGGGGAACCAAGAGACCCAGTACTTC CSARVRGGNQETQYF
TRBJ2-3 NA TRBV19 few TGTGCCAGTAGCGAACTAGGTTTGACAGATACGCAGTATTTT CASSELGLTDTQYF
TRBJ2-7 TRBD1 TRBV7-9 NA TGTGCCAGCAGCTTAGGCAGGGGGACCCTCGAGCAGTACTTC CASSLGRGTLEQYF
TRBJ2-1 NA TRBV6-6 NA TGTGCCAGCAGTTACTCCCGCAGGGAACATGAGCAGTTCTTC CASSYSRREHEQFF
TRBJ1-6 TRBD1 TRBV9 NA TGTGCCAGCAGCATCGGACAGGGGGGGTCAGTTCCTAATTCACCCCTCCACTTT CASSIGQGGSVPNSPLHF
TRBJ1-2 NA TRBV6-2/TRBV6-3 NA TGTGCCAGCAGTTTCGAGGACACTTATGGCTACACCTTC CASSFEDTYGYTF
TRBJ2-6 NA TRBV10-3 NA TGTGCCACCGAGGGGTCTGGGGCCAACGTCCTGACTTTC CATEGSGANVLTF
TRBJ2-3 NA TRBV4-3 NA TGCGCCAGCAGCCAAGAGGGTGGGGGGTTTGGCACAGATACGCAGTATTTT CASSQEGGGFGTDTQYF
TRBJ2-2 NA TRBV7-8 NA TGTGCCAGCAGCTTAGCGCAGGGTGGCACCGGGGAGCTGTTTTTT CASSLAQGGTGELFF
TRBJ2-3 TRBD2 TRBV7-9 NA TGTGCCAGCAGCTCAAGACTAGCGGGGGGGAAGGGAGATACGCAGTATTTT CASSSRLAGGKGDTQYF
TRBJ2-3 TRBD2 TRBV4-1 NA TGCGCCAGCAGCCAACGAGAAGCGGGGGGCCGGGTGAATACGCAGTATTTT CASSQREAGGRVNTQYF